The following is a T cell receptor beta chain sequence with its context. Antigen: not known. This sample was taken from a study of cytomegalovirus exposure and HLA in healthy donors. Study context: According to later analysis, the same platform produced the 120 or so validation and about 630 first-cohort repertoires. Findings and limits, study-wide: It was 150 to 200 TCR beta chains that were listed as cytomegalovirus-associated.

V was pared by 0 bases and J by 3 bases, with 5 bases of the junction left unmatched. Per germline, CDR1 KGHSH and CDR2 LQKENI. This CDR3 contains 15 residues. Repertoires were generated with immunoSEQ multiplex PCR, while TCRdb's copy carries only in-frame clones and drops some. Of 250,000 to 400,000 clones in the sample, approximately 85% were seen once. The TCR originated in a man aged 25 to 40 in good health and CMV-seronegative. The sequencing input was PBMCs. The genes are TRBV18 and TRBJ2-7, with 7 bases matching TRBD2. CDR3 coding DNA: TGTGCCAGCTCACCACCGGGAGGGGCGAACTACGAGCAGTACTTC. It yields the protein CASSPPGGANYEQYF. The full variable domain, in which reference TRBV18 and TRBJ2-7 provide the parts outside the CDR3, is NAGVMQNPRHLVRRRGQEARLRCSPMKGHSHVYWYRQLPEEGLKFMVYLQKENIIDESGMPKERFSAEFPKEGPSILRIQQVVRGDSAAYFCASSPPGGANYEQYFGPGTRLTVT.